Listed below are T cell receptor beta chains from one sample, sequenced in a study of identical twins. TCRdb reprocessed the 5' RACE reads with MiXCR, giving one entry per CDR3 protein. Altogether about 210,000 distinct CDR3 sequences are present, approximately 9% being singletons, with the ten largest covering 4% to 6%. The sequencing input was memory (CD45RO+) T cells sorted from blood. These receptors all stem from a young woman in good health. CDR3s include the opening cysteine and the closing phenylalanine or tryptophan. The D gene is left open where the match is weak. Rows give clone size only sometimes, using once, few, many, or a class for an expanded clone.

CDR3 protein | CDR3 DNA | D gene | J gene | clone size | V gene
CASSRPGSSYEQYF | TGTGCCAGCAGCAGGCCCGGGAGCTCCTACGAGCAGTACTTC | . | TRBJ2-7 | many | TRBV5-6
CASTSTEFYEQYF | TGTGCCAGCACCTCCACAGAATTCTACGAGCAGTACTTC | . | TRBJ2-7 | many | TRBV6-2/TRBV6-3
CAISESKGLVTGETQYF | TGTGCCATCAGTGAGTCGAAGGGACTAGTGACAGGGGAGACCCAGTACTTC | . | TRBJ2-5 | . | TRBV10-3
CASSYLGTFYSNQPQHF | TGTGCCAGCAGTTACTTAGGGACATTTTATAGCAATCAGCCCCAGCATTTT | . | TRBJ1-5 | . | TRBV6-2/TRBV6-3
CASSVEPSQPQHF | TGTGCCAGCAGCGTAGAGCCCAGTCAGCCCCAGCATTTT | . | TRBJ1-5 | many | TRBV9
CASSSTGSGNTIYF | TGTGCCAGCAGCAGCACCGGGTCTGGAAACACCATATATTTT | . | TRBJ1-3 | many | TRBV12-3/TRBV12-4
CASSLRPLADTQYF | TGTGCCAGCAGCCTCCGCCCACTAGCGGATACGCAGTATTTT | TRBD2 | TRBJ2-3 | . | TRBV27
CSASRLAGSTDTQYF | TGCAGTGCTAGCAGACTAGCTGGGAGCACAGATACGCAGTATTTT | TRBD2 | TRBJ2-3 | many | TRBV20-1
CASSRQGAGASKQYF | TGTGCCAGCAGCCGACAGGGGGCTGGGGCTAGCAAGCAGTACTTC | TRBD1 | TRBJ2-7 | many | TRBV5-5
CSATPQGHSPLHF | TGCAGTGCAACTCCACAGGGTCATTCACCCCTCCACTTT | . | TRBJ1-6 | few | TRBV20-1